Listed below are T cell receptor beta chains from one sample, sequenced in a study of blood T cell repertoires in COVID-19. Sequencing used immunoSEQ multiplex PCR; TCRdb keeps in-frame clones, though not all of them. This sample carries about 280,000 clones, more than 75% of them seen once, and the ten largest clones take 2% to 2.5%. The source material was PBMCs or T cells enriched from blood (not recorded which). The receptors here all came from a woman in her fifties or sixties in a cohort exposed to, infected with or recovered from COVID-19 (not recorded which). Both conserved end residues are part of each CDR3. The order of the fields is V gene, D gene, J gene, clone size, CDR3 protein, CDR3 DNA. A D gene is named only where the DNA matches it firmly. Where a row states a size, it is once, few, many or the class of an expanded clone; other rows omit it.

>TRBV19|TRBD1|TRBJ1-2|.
CASSLTGGAYGYTF
TGTGCCAGCTCCCTTACAGGGGGCGCCTATGGCTACACCTTC
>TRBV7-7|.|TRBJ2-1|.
CASSLGGGGAEQFF
TGTGCTAGCAGCTTAGGGGGAGGAGGGGCTGAGCAGTTCTTC
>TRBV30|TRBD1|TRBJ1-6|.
CAWSARTGGVGNSPLHF
TGTGCCTGGAGTGCAAGGACAGGGGGCGTCGGGAATTCACCCCTCCACTTT
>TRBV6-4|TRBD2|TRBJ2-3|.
CASRPLAGEADTQYF
TGTGCCAGCAGGCCCCTAGCGGGAGAAGCAGATACGCAGTATTTT
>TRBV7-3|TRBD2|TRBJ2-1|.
CASRSRATSGYYNEQFF
TGTGCCAGCAGGTCAAGGGCGACTAGCGGATACTACAATGAGCAGTTCTTC
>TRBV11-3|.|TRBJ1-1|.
CASSLTVNTEAFF
TGTGCCAGCAGCTTAACAGTGAACACTGAAGCTTTCTTT
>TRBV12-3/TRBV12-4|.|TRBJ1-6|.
CASRSQNSPLHF
TGTGCCAGCAGGTCACAGAATTCACCCCTCCACTTT
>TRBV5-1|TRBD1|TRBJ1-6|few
CASSPGTGGSPLHF
TGCGCCAGCAGTCCCGGGACAGGGGGTTCACCCCTCCACTTT
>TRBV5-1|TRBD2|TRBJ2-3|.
CASSLLGTSGDTQYF
TGCGCCAGCAGCTTGCTGGGGACTAGCGGAGATACGCAGTATTTT
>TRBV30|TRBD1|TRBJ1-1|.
CAWSHPGQGVIFTEAFF
TGTGCCTGGAGTCACCCGGGACAGGGGGTAATTTTCACTGAAGCTTTCTTT
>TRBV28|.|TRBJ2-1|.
CASTRYRTYNEQFF
TGTGCCAGCACCCGATACAGGACCTACAATGAGCAGTTCTTC
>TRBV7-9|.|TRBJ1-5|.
CASSLSEGNQPQHF
TGTGCCAGCAGCTTAAGCGAGGGCAATCAGCCCCAGCATTTT
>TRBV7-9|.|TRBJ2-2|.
CASSLKGRVGTGELFF
TGTGCCAGCAGCCTTAAAGGCAGGGTGGGCACCGGGGAGCTGTTTTTT
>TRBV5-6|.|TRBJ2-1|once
CASSSRGRGSPYNEQFF
TGTGCCAGCAGCTCCCGGGGTCGTGGCTCCCCCTACAATGAGCAGTTCTTC
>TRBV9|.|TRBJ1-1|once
CASSVVSVNTEAFF
TGTGCCAGCAGCGTAGTCTCGGTGAACACTGAAGCTTTCTTT
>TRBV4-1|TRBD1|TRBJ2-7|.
CASSPRGSGQGAYEQYF
TGCGCCAGCAGCCCCCGCGGCTCAGGGCAGGGGGCCTACGAGCAGTACTTC
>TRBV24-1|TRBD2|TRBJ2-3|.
CATRDTSANTDTQYF
TGTGCCACCAGGGATACTAGCGCTAACACAGATACGCAGTATTTT
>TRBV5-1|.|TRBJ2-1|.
CASSLVVTGEQFF
TGCGCCAGCAGCTTGGTCGTCACGGGGGAGCAGTTCTTC
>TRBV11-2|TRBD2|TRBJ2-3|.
CASSFGWGGRNPSTDTQYF
TGTGCCAGCAGCTTTGGGTGGGGCGGGAGGAACCCTAGCACAGATACGCAGTATTTT
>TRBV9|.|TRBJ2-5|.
CASSKGPGETQYF
TGTGCCAGCAGCAAAGGCCCGGGAGAGACCCAGTACTTC
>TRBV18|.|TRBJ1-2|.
CASSPPSAGFYGYTF
TGTGCCAGCTCACCACCGTCGGCAGGGTTCTATGGCTACACCTTC
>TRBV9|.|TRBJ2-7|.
CASSAMGREGSEQYF
TGTGCCAGCAGCGCGATGGGGAGAGAAGGGAGCGAGCAGTACTTC
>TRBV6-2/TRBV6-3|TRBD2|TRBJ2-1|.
CASSESGRKLNEQFF
TGTGCCAGCAGTGAGAGCGGGAGAAAGCTAAATGAGCAGTTCTTC
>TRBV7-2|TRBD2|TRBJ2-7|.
CASSSSSGTTYEQYF
TGTGCCAGCAGCTCCTCTAGCGGGACGACCTACGAGCAGTACTTC
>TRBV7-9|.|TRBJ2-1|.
CASSLSPSAMSINEQFF
TGTGCCAGCAGCTTAAGCCCTAGCGCTATGTCGATAAATGAGCAGTTCTTC